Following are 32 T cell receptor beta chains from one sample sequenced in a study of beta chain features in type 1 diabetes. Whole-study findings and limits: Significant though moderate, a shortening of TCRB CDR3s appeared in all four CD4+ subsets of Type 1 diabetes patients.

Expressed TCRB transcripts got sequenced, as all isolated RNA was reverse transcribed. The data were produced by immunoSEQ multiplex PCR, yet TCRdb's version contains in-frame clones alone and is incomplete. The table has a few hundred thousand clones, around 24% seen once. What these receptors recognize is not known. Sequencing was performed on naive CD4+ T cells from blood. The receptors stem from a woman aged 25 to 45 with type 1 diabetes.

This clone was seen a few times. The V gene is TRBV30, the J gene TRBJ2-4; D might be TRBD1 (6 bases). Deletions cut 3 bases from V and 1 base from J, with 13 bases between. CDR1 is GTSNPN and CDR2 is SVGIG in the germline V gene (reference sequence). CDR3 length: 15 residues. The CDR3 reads CAWSETGLAKNIQYF. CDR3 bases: TGTGCCTGGAGCGAGACAGGATTGGCCAAAAACATTCAGTACTTC.

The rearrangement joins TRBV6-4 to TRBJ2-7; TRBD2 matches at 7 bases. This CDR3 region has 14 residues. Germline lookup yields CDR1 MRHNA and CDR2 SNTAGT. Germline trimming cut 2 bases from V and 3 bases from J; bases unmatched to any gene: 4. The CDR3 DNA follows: TGTGCCAGCAGTGACGGCGGGAGTTACTACGAGCAGTACTTC. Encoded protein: CASSDGGSYYEQYF.

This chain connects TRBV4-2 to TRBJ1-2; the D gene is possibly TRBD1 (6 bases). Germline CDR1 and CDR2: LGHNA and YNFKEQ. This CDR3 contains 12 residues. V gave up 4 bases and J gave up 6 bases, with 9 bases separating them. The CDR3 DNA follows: TGTGCCAGCAGCCCTACAGGGAATGGCTACACCTTC. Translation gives CASSPTGNGYTF.

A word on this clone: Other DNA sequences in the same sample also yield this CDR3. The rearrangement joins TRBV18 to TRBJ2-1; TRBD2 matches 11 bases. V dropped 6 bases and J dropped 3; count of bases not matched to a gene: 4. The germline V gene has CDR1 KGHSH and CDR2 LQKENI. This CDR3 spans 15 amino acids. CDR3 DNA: TGTGCCAGCTCTCCGGGACTAGCGGACTACAATGAGCAGTTCTTC. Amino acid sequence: CASSPGLADYNEQFF.

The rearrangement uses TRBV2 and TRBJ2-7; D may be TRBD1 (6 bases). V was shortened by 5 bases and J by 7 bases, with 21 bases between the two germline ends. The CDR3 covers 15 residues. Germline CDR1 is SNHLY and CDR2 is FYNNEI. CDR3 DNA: TGTGCCAGCAGTCAATTGGAACAGGGATCGGGGGAGCAGTACTTC. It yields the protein CASSQLEQGSGEQYF.

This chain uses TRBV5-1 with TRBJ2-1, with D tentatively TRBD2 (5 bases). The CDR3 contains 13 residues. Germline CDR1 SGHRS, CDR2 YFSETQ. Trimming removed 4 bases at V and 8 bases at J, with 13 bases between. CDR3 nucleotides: TGCGCCAGCAGCAGACTGGAGGTCGATGAGCAGTTCTTC. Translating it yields CASSRLEVDEQFF.

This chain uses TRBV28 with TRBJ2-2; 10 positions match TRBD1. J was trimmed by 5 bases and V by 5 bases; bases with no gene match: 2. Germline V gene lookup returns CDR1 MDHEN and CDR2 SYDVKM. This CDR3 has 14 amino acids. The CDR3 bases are TGTGCCAGCAGTGACAGGGGGCGAACCGGGGAGCTGTTTTTT. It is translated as CASSDRGRTGELFF.

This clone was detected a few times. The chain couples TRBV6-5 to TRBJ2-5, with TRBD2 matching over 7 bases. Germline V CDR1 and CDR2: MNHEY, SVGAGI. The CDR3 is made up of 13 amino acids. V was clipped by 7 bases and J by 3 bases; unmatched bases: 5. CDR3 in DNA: TGTGCCAGCATGAATCTAGCGGAAGAGACCCAGTACTTC. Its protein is CASMNLAEETQYF.

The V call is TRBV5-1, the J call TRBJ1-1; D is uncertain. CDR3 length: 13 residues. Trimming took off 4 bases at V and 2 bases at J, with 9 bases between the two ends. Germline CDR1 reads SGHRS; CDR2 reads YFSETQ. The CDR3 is CASSAVGNTEAFF. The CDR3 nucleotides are TGCGCCAGCAGCGCGGTTGGTAACACTGAAGCTTTCTTT.

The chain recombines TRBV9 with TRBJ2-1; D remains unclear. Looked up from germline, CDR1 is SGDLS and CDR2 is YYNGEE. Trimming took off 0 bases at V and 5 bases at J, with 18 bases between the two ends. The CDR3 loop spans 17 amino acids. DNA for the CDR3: TGTGCCAGCAGCGTAGGCTGGTCGGGTGAGTCGGACAATGAGCAGTTCTTC. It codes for CASSVGWSGESDNEQFF.

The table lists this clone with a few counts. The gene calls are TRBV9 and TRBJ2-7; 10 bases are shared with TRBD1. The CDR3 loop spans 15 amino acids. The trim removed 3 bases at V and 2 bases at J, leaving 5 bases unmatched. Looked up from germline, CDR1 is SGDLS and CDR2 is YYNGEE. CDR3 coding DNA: TGTGCCAGCAGCGGCGGGACAGGGGCACCCTACGAGCAGTACTTC. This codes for CASSGGTGAPYEQYF.

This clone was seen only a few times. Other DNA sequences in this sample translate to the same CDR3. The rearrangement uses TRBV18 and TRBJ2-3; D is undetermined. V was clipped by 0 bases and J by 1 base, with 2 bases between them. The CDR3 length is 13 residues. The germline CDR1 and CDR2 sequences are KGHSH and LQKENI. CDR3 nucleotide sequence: TGTGCCAGCTCACCACCCGGCACAGATACGCAGTATTTT. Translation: CASSPPGTDTQYF.

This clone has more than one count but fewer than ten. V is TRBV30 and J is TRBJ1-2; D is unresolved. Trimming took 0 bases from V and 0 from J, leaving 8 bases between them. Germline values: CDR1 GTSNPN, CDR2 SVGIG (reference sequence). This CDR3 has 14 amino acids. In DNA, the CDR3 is TGTGCCTGGAGTGTATTACTCGCTAACTATGGCTACACCTTC. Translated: CAWSVLLANYGYTF.

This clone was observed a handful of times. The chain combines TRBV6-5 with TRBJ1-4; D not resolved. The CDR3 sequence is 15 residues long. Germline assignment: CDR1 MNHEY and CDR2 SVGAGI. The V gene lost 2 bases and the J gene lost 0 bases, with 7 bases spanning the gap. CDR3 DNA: TGTGCCAGCAGTTACCGTAGCGCAACTAATGAAAAACTGTTTTTT. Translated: CASSYRSATNEKLFF.

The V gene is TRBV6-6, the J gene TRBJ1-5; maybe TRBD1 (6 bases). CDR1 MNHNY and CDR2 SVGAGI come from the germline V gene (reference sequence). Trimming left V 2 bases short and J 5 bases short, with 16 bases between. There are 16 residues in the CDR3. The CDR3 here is CASSYVWETGYQPQHF. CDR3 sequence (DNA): TGTGCCAGCAGTTACGTCTGGGAGACAGGTTATCAGCCCCAGCATTTT.

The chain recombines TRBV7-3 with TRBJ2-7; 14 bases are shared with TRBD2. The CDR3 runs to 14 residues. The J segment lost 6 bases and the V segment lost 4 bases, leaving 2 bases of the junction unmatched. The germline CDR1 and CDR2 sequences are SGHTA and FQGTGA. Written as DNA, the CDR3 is TGTGCCAGCAGCTCGGGACTAGCGGGAGCCGAGCAGTACTTC. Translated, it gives CASSSGLAGAEQYF.

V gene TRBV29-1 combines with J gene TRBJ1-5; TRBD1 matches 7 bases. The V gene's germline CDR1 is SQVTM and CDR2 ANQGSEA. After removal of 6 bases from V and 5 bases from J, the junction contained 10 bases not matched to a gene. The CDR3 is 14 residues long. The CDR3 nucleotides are TGCAGCGTGATGGGAGGAGGGGGCGATCAGCCCCAGCATTTT. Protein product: CSVMGGGGDQPQHF.

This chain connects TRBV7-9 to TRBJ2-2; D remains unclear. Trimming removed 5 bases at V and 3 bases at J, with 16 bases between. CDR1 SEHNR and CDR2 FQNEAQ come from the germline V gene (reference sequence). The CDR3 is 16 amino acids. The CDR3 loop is CASSPPTGLDTGELFF. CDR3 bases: TGTGCCAGCAGCCCACCCACGGGTTTGGACACCGGGGAGCTGTTTTTT. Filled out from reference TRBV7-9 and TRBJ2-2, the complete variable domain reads DTGVSQNPRHKITKRGQNVTFRCDPISEHNRLYWYRQTLGQGPEFLTYFQNEAQLEKSRLLSDRFSAERPKGSFSTLEIQRTEQGDSAMYLCASSPPTGLDTGELFFGEGSRLTVL.

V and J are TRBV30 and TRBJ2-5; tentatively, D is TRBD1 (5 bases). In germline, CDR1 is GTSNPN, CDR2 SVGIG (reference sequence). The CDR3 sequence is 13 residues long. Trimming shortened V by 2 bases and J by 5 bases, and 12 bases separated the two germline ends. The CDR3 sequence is CAWSMVAGETQYF. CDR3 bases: TGTGCCTGGAGTATGGTAGCAGGGGAGACCCAGTACTTC.

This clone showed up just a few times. CDR3 residues: CASSPVAGVETQYF. The CDR3 DNA follows: TGTGCCAGCAGCCCCGTAGCGGGAGTAGAGACCCAGTACTTC. The V and J genes are TRBV9 and TRBJ2-5, with 9 bases lining up with TRBD2. V dropped 4 bases and J dropped 4; count of bases not matched to a gene: 5. The CDR3 sequence is 14 residues long. The germline gives CDR1 SGDLS, CDR2 YYNGEE.

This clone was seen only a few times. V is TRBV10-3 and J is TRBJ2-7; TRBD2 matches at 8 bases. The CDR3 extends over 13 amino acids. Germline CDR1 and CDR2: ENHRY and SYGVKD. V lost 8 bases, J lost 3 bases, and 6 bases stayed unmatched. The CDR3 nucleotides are TGTGCCATCGACAGCACTAGCGGCTACGAGCAGTACTTC. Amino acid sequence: CAIDSTSGYEQYF.

CDR3 residues: CASSSTTGNTGELFF. The CDR3 region has the DNA TGCGCCAGCAGCTCTACGACAGGGAACACCGGGGAGCTGTTTTTT. The chain recombines TRBV5-1 with TRBJ2-2; a possible D gene is TRBD1 (6 bases). The CDR3 spans 15 residues. Trimming stripped 3 bases from V and 1 base from J, with 10 bases between. Germline V gene data show CDR1 as SGHRS and CDR2 as YFSETQ. Drawing the rest from reference TRBV5-1 and TRBJ2-2, the complete variable domain is KAGVTQTPRYLIKTRGQQVTLSCSPISGHRSVSWYQQTPGQGLQFLFEYFSETQRNKGNFPGRFSGRQFSNSRSEMNVSTLELGDSALYLCASSSTTGNTGELFFGEGSRLTVL.

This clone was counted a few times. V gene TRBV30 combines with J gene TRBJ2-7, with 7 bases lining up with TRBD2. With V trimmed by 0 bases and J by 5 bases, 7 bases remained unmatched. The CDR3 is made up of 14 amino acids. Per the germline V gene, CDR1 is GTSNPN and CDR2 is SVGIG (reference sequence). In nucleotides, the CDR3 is TGTGCCTGGAGTGTCCACGGGAGGTCGAACGAGCAGTACTTC. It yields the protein CAWSVHGRSNEQYF.

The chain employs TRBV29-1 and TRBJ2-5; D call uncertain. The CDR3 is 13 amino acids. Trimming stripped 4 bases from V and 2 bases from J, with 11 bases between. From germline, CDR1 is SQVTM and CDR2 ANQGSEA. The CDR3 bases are TGCAGCGTTGTGGCGCCACTACAAGAGACCCAGTACTTC. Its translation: CSVVAPLQETQYF.

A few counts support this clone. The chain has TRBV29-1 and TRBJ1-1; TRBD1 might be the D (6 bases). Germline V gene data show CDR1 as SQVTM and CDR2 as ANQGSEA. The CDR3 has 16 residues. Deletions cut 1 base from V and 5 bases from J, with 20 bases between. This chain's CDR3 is CSVEGLAGARGTEAFF. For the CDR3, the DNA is TGCAGCGTTGAAGGTTTAGCAGGGGCGCGAGGGACTGAAGCTTTCTTT.

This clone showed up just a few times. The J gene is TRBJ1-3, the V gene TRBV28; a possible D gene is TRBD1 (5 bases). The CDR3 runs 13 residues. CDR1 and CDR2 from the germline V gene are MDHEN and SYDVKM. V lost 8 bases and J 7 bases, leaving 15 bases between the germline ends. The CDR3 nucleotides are TGTGCCAGCGCCCTCGGGGGGTATAACACCATATATTTT. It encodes CASALGGYNTIYF.

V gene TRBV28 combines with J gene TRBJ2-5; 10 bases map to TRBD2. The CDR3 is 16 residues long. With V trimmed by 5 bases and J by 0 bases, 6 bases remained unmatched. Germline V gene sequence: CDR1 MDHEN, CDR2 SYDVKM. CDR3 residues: CASSPTGLADQETQYF. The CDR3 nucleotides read TGTGCCAGCAGTCCTACCGGACTAGCGGACCAAGAGACCCAGTACTTC. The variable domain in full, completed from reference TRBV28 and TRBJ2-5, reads DVKVTQSSRYLVKRTGEKVFLECVQDMDHENMFWYRQDPGLGLRLIYFSYDVKMKEKGDIPEGYSVSREKKERFSLILESASTNQTSMYLCASSPTGLADQETQYFGPGTRLLVL.

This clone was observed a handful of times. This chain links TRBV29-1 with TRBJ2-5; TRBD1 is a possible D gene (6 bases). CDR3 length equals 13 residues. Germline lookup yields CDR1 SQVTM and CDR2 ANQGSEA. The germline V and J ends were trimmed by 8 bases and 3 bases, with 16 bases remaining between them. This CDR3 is CSPPHQGKETQYF. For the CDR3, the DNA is TGCAGCCCACCACATCAGGGGAAAGAGACCCAGTACTTC.

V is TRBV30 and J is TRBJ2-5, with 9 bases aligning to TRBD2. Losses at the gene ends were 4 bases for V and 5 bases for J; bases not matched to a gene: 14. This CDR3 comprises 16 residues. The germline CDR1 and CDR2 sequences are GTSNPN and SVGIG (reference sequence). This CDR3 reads CAWTGSAGGPWETQYF. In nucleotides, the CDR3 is TGTGCCTGGACCGGGTCCGCGGGAGGGCCCTGGGAGACCCAGTACTTC.

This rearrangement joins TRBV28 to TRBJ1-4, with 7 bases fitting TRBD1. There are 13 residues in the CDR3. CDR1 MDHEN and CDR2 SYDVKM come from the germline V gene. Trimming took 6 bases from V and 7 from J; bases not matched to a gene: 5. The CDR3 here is CASRSTGLEKLFF. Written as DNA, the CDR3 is TGTGCCAGCAGGTCGACAGGGCTTGAAAAACTGTTTTTT.

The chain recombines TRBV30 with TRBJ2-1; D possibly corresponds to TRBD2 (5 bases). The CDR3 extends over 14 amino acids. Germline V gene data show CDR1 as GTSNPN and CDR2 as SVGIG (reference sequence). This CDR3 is CALEASEKYNEQFF. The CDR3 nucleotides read TGTGCGCTGGAGGCGAGCGAAAAGTACAATGAGCAGTTCTTC. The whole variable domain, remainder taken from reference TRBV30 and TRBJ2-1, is SQTIHQWPATLVQPVGSPLSLECTVEGTSNPNLYWYRQAAGRGLQLLFYSVGIGQISSEVPQNLSASRPQDRQFILSSKKLLLSDSGFYLCALEASEKYNEQFFGPGTRLTVL.

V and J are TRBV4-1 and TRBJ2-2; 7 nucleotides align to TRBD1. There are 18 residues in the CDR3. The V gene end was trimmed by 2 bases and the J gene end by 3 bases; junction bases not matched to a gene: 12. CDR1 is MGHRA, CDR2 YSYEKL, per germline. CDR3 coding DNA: TGCGCCAGCAGCCAAACCCCAACAGGGGCGGAGGACACCGGGGAGCTGTTTTTT. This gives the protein CASSQTPTGAEDTGELFF.